The following is a T cell receptor (beta chain) sequence with its context. Only in-frame clones appear in the TCRdb table, and some are missing; sequencing was by immunoSEQ multiplex PCR. The data show approximately 290,000 clones, approximately 83% seen once. The entry originates in a study of blood T cell repertoires in COVID-19. The V gene's germline CDR1 is MNHEY and CDR2 SVGAGI. V dropped 6 bases and J dropped 6 bases, with 15 bases sitting between them. The CDR3 totals 14 residues. The TCR originated in a woman aged 30 to 39 who had recovered from COVID-19. The chain uses TRBV6-5 and TRBJ2-4; D is perhaps TRBD1 (6 bases). The sample was PBMCs or T cells enriched from blood (not recorded which). The CDR3 loop is CASRQGRWGNIQYF. For the CDR3, the DNA is TGTGCCAGCAGACAGGGACGGTGGGGAAACATTCAGTACTTC.